This is a list of T cell receptor beta chains from one sample in a study of blood T cell repertoires in COVID-19. TCRdb's table, derived via immunoSEQ multiplex PCR, lists solely in-frame clones and lacks some. The repertoire has some 86,000 clones, 65% to 85% of them found once; the top ten carry roughly a third. The specimen was peripheral blood. These receptors all stem from a woman aged 80 or older with active or convalescent COVID-19. Each CDR3 is given with its conserved first and last residue. D genes are given only for firm matches. A row's size may be missing; if present it is once, few, many or a size class.

J,size,D,V,CDR3,DNA
TRBJ2-5,.,TRBD2,TRBV3-1/TRBV3-2,CAIAGAGETQYF,TGTGCCATAGCGGGGGCGGGGGAGACCCAGTACTTC
TRBJ2-4,once,.,TRBV23-1,CASSQAPDGQGKRNIQYF,TGCGCCAGCAGTCAGGCCCCCGACGGGCAGGGGAAGAGGAACATTCAGTACTTC
TRBJ2-6,.,.,TRBV5-8,CASSPRVSGANVLTF,TGTGCCAGCAGTCCCAGGGTTTCTGGGGCCAACGTCCTGACTTTC
TRBJ1-3,.,.,TRBV4-3,CASSQEALSGNTIYF,TGCGCCAGCAGCCAAGAAGCACTCTCTGGAAACACCATATATTTT
TRBJ2-1,once,.,TRBV7-6,CASSRGGISSYNEQFF,TGTGCCAGCAGCCGCGGCGGCATTTCCTCCTACAATGAGCAGTTCTTC
TRBJ1-2,.,TRBD1,TRBV29-1,CSDWTGAYGYTF,TGCAGCGATTGGACAGGCGCATATGGCTACACCTTC
TRBJ1-2,.,.,TRBV12-3/TRBV12-4,CASTPTGNYGYTF,TGTGCCAGCACCCCGACAGGAAACTATGGCTACACCTTC
TRBJ2-5,.,.,TRBV7-2,CASSLFSGPQETQYF,TGTGCCAGCAGCTTATTTTCAGGGCCACAAGAGACCCAGTACTTC
TRBJ2-3,.,.,TRBV5-4,CASTNTGTDTQYF,TGTGCCAGCACCAATACAGGCACAGATACGCAGTATTTT
TRBJ1-2,.,.,TRBV30,CAWNGADGYTF,TGTGCCTGGAATGGTGCAGATGGCTACACCTTC
TRBJ2-5,once,TRBD2,TRBV18,CASSPPMASGGALETQYF,TGTGCCAGCTCACCACCAATGGCTAGCGGGGGGGCCTTGGAGACCCAGTACTTC